The 21 T cell receptor beta chains in this list originate from one sample, sequenced in a study of blood T cell repertoires in COVID-19. Produced via immunoSEQ multiplex PCR; TCRdb's table is partial and in-frame only. The table has some 150,000 clones, roughly 77% seen once. Material for sequencing was peripheral blood. All receptors derive from a woman aged 70-85 years with COVID-19, enrolled during active disease.

This chain links TRBV9 with TRBJ1-3; D not resolved. CDR1 and CDR2 from the germline V gene are SGDLS and YYNGEE. This CDR3 comprises 16 residues. Trimming pared 0 bases from V and 2 bases from J, leaving 12 bases between. This CDR3 reads CASSVGGQLTGNTIYF. DNA of the CDR3: TGTGCCAGCAGCGTAGGAGGCCAGCTCACTGGAAACACCATATATTTT.

This clone occurred a few times. This rearrangement joins TRBV27 to TRBJ2-7; weak D call: TRBD2 (6 bases). CDR1 and CDR2 from the germline V gene are MNHEY and SMNVEV (reference sequence). The V gene lost 3 bases and the J gene lost 2 bases, with 14 bases spanning the gap. The CDR3 extends over 15 amino acids. CDR3 in DNA: TGTGCCAGCAGTTTGGGTGGGACTTCGGCCTACGAGCAGTACTTC. It codes for CASSLGGTSAYEQYF.

The chain carries TRBV30 and TRBJ2-1, with TRBD2 matching over 13 bases. Per germline, CDR1 GTSNPN and CDR2 SVGIG (reference sequence). The junction had 4 bases not matched to a gene; V was cut back by 3 bases and J by 5 bases. The CDR3 has 15 residues. The CDR3 DNA sequence: TGTGCCTGGAGCGAGACTAGCGGGGGGAACAATGAGCAGTTCTTC. Encoded protein: CAWSETSGGNNEQFF.

In its sample, this clone was seen a few times. This chain uses TRBV6-1 with TRBJ2-7; the match to TRBD1 covers 9 bases. This CDR3 has 15 amino acids. V shed 3 bases and J 0 bases; nucleotides not matched to a gene: 3. CDR1 MNHNS and CDR2 SASEGT come from the germline V gene. The CDR3 DNA sequence: TGTGCCAGCAGTGAGGGACAGGGCCTCTCCTACGAGCAGTACTTC. Its protein product is CASSEGQGLSYEQYF.

The chain joins TRBV29-1 to TRBJ1-1, with D possibly TRBD1 on 6 matching bases. Germline loops: CDR1 SQVTM, CDR2 ANQGSEA. This CDR3 contains 14 residues. Between the trimmed V and J ends, which lost 5 bases and 0 bases, there was a span of 13 bases. The CDR3 sequence is CSVYGDNMNTEAFF. The DNA for the CDR3 is TGCAGCGTTTACGGGGACAACATGAACACTGAAGCTTTCTTT.

The chain joins TRBV6-2 or TRBV6-3 to TRBJ2-7; D is unresolved. Trimming left V 0 bases short and J 6 bases short, with 3 bases between. Germline V gene data show CDR1 as MNHEY and CDR2 as SVGEGT. This CDR3 is 11 amino acids long. The CDR3 DNA reads TGTGCCAGCAGTTACTCGAGCGAGCAGTACTTC. This translates into CASSYSSEQYF.

This chain links TRBV7-8 with TRBJ2-3, with a possible D match to TRBD2 (5 bases). The germline V gene has CDR1 SGHVS and CDR2 FQNEAQ. The germline V and J ends were trimmed by 8 bases and 2 bases, with 14 bases remaining between them. This CDR3 is built from 14 residues. The CDR3 region has the DNA TGTGCCAGCTCCCGGGTAGCGACCACAGATACGCAGTATTTT. It translates to CASSRVATTDTQYF. The whole variable domain, filled in from reference TRBV7-8 and TRBJ2-3, reads GAGVSQSPRYKVAKRGQDVALRCDPISGHVSLFWYQQALGQGPEFLTYFQNEAQLDKSGLPSDRFFAERPEGSVSTLKIQRTQQEDSAVYLCASSRVATTDTQYFGPGTRLTVL.

The chain links TRBV6-2 or TRBV6-3 to TRBJ2-5; 10 positions agree with TRBD2. The CDR3 contains 15 residues. Germline CDR1 is MNHEY and CDR2 is SVGEGT. The trim removed 7 bases at V and 1 base at J, leaving 6 bases unmatched. The CDR3 here is CASNPRLAGQETQYF. The CDR3 nucleotides are TGTGCCAGCAACCCACGACTAGCGGGCCAAGAGACCCAGTACTTC.

This clone was counted many times. CDR3 region: CASSLGQQQETQYF. CDR3 DNA sequence: TGCGCCAGCAGTCTGGGCCAGCAGCAAGAGACCCAGTACTTC. The chain has TRBV5-1 and TRBJ2-5, with no clear D. V was cut by 5 bases and J by 2 bases, with 13 bases left in between. The CDR3 extends over 14 amino acids. Germline lookup yields CDR1 SGHRS and CDR2 YFSETQ.

This rearrangement joins TRBV7-9 to TRBJ2-3, with a weak D call TRBD1 (5 bases). Trimming removed 0 bases from V and 1 base from J, with 14 bases in between. Germline CDR1 reads SEHNR; CDR2 reads FQNEAQ (reference sequence). This CDR3 is built from 17 residues. The CDR3 protein is CASSLARKGWRTDTQYF. Here the CDR3 DNA reads TGTGCCAGCAGCTTAGCCAGGAAGGGGTGGCGCACAGATACGCAGTATTTT.

V and J are TRBV2 and TRBJ2-3; TRBD2 aligns across 9 bases. The CDR3 is 18 residues long. The ends lost 0 bases at V and 3 bases at J; junction bases unmatched: 10. Germline V gives CDR1 SNHLY, CDR2 FYNNEI. The CDR3 bases are TGTGCCAGCAGTGAAGCGGGGGCGGGGGGGCCCAGTACAGATACGCAGTATTTT. It encodes CASSEAGAGGPSTDTQYF.

V is TRBV14 and J is TRBJ2-3, with TRBD1 matching over 12 bases. Germline CDR1 reads SGHDN; CDR2 reads FVKESK. The CDR3 totals 18 residues. Unmatched junction bases numbered 10, after V lost 1 base and J lost 5 bases. CDR3 bases: TGTGCCAGCAGCCAAGGGCGGACCGGGACAGGGGGCGGAGATACGCAGTATTTT. It encodes CASSQGRTGTGGGDTQYF.

The genes are TRBV27 and TRBJ2-2; TRBD1 is a possible D gene (6 bases). This CDR3 has 16 amino acids. Germline V gene data show CDR1 as MNHEY and CDR2 as SMNVEV (reference sequence). Trimming took 6 bases from V and 5 from J, leaving 19 bases between them. The CDR3 nucleotides are TGTGCCAGCAGGATTTGGGGCCAGGGGTTTACCGGGGAGCTGTTTTTT. It specifies CASRIWGQGFTGELFF.

This sequence joins TRBV20-1 and TRBJ2-1, with TRBD1 matching over 8 bases. The CDR3 contains 10 residues. The germline gives CDR1 DFQATT, CDR2 SNEGSKA (reference sequence). The trim removed 5 bases at V and 10 bases at J, leaving 1 base unmatched. The CDR3 spells CSAWDREQFF. The CDR3 region has the DNA TGCAGTGCTTGGGACAGGGAGCAGTTCTTC.

The J gene is TRBJ2-7, the V gene TRBV11-2; 10 nucleotides align to TRBD1. The J segment lost 3 bases and the V segment lost 4 bases, leaving 9 bases of the junction unmatched. This CDR3 contains 16 residues. CDR1 and CDR2 from the germline V gene are SGHAT and FQNNGV. CDR3 in DNA: TGTGCCAGCAGCTGGACGGGGGGGACAGGGGTCTACGAGCAGTACTTC. Amino acids: CASSWTGGTGVYEQYF.

The rearrangement joins TRBV28 to TRBJ1-5, with D hard to call. Trimming removed 1 base from V and 4 bases from J, with 11 bases in between. The length of the CDR3 is 15 residues. CDR1 is MDHEN, CDR2 SYDVKM, per germline. CDR3 region: CASSLSRRKNQPQHF. CDR3 in DNA: TGTGCCAGCAGTTTATCTCGCAGGAAAAATCAGCCCCAGCATTTT.

V gene TRBV2 combines with J gene TRBJ1-3, with TRBD1 matching over 9 bases. CDR3 length: 14 residues. The V segment lost 10 bases and the J segment 4 bases; nucleotides outside the gene matches: 8. The V gene's germline CDR1 is SNHLY and CDR2 FYNNEI. CDR3 loop: CATKTGGVGNTIYF. The CDR3 DNA reads TGTGCCACTAAGACAGGGGGTGTGGGAAACACCATATATTTT.

The chain employs TRBV5-4 and TRBJ1-1; the D is unclear. The germline V gene has CDR1 SGHNT and CDR2 YYREEE (reference sequence). There are 15 residues in the CDR3. The ends were cut back, 0 bases at V and 4 bases at J, with 13 bases in the middle. CDR3 residues: CASSLGGRGSTEAFF. The CDR3 nucleotides are TGTGCCAGCAGCTTGGGTGGCCGCGGAAGCACTGAAGCTTTCTTT.

The CDR3 coding sequence is TGCGCCAGCAGCCCCGGGGACAGAAACACCGGGGAGCTGTTTTTT. It is translated as CASSPGDRNTGELFF. V usage is TRBV5-1 and J usage is TRBJ2-2; 7 bases align to TRBD1. Trimming cost V 4 bases and J 2 bases; bases outside gene matches: 5. Germline CDR1 and CDR2: SGHRS and YFSETQ. This CDR3 has 15 residues.

This chain links TRBV19 with TRBJ1-1; TRBD1 might be the D (5 bases). This CDR3 region has 14 residues. Germline V CDR1 and CDR2: LNHDA, SQIVND (reference sequence). V dropped 5 bases and J dropped 1 base, with 11 bases sitting between them. The CDR3 DNA follows: TGTGCCAGTAGTGCAGGGTCTAGGAACACTGAAGCTTTCTTT. Translated: CASSAGSRNTEAFF.

The chain combines TRBV27 with TRBJ1-2; tentatively, D is TRBD1 (6 bases). The CDR3 spans 15 residues. Germline V gene sequence: CDR1 MNHEY, CDR2 SMNVEV (reference sequence). V was trimmed by 2 bases and J by 3 bases, leaving 13 bases between them. The CDR3 DNA reads TGTGCCAGCAGTTTAAGTATGGGACAACACTATGGCTACACCTTC. Protein product: CASSLSMGQHYGYTF.